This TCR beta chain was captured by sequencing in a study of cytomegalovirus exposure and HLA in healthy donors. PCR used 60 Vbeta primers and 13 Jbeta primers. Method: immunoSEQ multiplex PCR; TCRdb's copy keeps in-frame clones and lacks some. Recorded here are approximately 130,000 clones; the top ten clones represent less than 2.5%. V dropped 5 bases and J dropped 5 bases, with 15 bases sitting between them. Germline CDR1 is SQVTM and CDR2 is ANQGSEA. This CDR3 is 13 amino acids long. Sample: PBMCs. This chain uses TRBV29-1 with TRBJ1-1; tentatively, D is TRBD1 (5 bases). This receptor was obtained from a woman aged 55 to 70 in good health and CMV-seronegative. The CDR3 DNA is TGCAGCGTTACCGTACAGGCGGAAACTGAAGCTTTCTTT. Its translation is CSVTVQAETEAFF.